This T cell receptor beta chain came from a study of blood T cell repertoires in COVID-19. Study as a whole: PBMCs, B-cell-depleted T cells, or T cells were the source of the cDNA or gDNA that made up the material.

Original analysis: Amplification of reference gene primers provided the estimated nucleated cell counts. Produced via immunoSEQ multiplex PCR; TCRdb's table is partial and in-frame only. V and J calls plus clone size are reproduced from that table; the DNA served to infer D and trimming. The table records some 270,000 clones, approximately 86% of them present only once. Germline loops: CDR1 ENHRY, CDR2 SYGVKD. The CDR3 totals 14 residues. Losses at the gene ends were 8 bases for V and 4 bases for J; bases not matched to a gene: 8. The chain joins TRBV10-3 to TRBJ2-1; the match to TRBD2 covers 7 bases. The receptor comes from a woman aged 55 to 70 who had recovered from COVID-19. Sample: peripheral blood. The CDR3 nucleotides are TGTGCCATCGGGCCGGACGGGGGGTACAATGAGCAGTTCTTC. This codes for CAIGPDGGYNEQFF.